The TCR beta chain under discussion was sequenced for a study of T cell responses to AZD1222 COVID-19 vaccine. The assay was immunoSEQ multiplex PCR, and TCRdb's table has in-frame clones only and misses some. This table has around 130,000 clones, 91% appearing once. This clone was seen a single time. The CDR3 covers 18 residues. Germline V gives CDR1 LNHDA, CDR2 SQIVND (reference sequence). Trimming cost V 7 bases and J 2 bases, with 27 bases left between them. The source was peripheral blood, collected on day 0 of AZD1222 vaccination. The receptor's source is an adult in good health. This rearrangement joins TRBV19 to TRBJ2-7; maybe TRBD2 (8 bases). Here the CDR3 reads CASTRYYAGGDSAYEQYF. The DNA of the CDR3 is TGTGCCAGTACTAGATACTACGCCGGGGGGGACAGTGCCTACGAGCAGTACTTC.